Listed below are T cell receptor beta chains from one sample, sequenced in a study of T cell changes during pregnancy in multiple sclerosis. Generated by immunoSEQ multiplex PCR, the TCRdb table keeps only in-frame clones and is missing some. The sample has tens of thousands of clones, about 90% seen once; the top ten hold 0.45% to 0.5%. The source was CD4+ T cells from peripheral blood mononuclear cells, collected in the third trimester of pregnancy. Source of these receptors: a female donor with multiple sclerosis, enrolled in a pregnancy study. Each CDR3 is given with its conserved first and last residue. Each record gives: clone size, V gene, J gene, D gene, CDR3 DNA, CDR3 protein. The D gene is left open where the match is weak. Some rows have no size entry. The others give once, few or many, or a class for an expanded clone.

.,TRBV7-8,TRBJ2-2,.,TGTGCCAGCAGCTTAGGACGGGGCGGGGAGCTGTTTTTT,CASSLGRGGELFF
.,TRBV2,TRBJ1-2,.,TGTGCCAGCAGTAATGGGCCTGACGGCTACACCTTC,CASSNGPDGYTF
few,TRBV5-1,TRBJ1-1,.,TGCGCCAGCAGCTTGGCAGGGTCATTAAACACTGAAGCTTTCTTT,CASSLAGSLNTEAFF
.,TRBV6-5,TRBJ1-3,.,TGTGCCAGCAGTTCAAAGAGCTCTGGAAACACCATATATTTT,CASSSKSSGNTIYF
.,TRBV14,TRBJ1-2,.,TGTGCCAGCAGCCAAGATTTCGGGGTTCGCTATGGCTACACCTTC,CASSQDFGVRYGYTF
.,TRBV2,TRBJ2-6,TRBD1,TGTGCCAGCACCTATAATGTCGGGACAGGGGGCTTCCTAGGTGGGGCCAACGTCCTGACTTTC,CASTYNVGTGGFLGGANVLTF
few,TRBV5-6,TRBJ1-5,TRBD1,TGTGCCAGCAGTTACCGGGACAGGGGAGGCAATCAGCCCCAGCATTTT,CASSYRDRGGNQPQHF
.,TRBV2,TRBJ2-7,TRBD2,TGTGCCAGCCTCCTGAGCGGGGAGTCATACGAGCAGTACTTC,CASLLSGESYEQYF
.,TRBV9,TRBJ2-7,TRBD2,TGTGCCAGCAGCGTAGGGACTAGCGGCTACGAGCAGTACTTC,CASSVGTSGYEQYF
.,TRBV2,TRBJ1-1,TRBD1,TGTGCCAGCCGGGGACAGCGGGGGCCTGAAGCTTTCTTT,CASRGQRGPEAFF
.,TRBV6-6,TRBJ2-5,.,TGTGCCAGCAGTTCAGGCCCAGAGACCCAGTACTTC,CASSSGPETQYF
.,TRBV15,TRBJ1-1,.,TGTGCCACCAGCAGAGATGAGGGTAAGGCTTTCTTT,CATSRDEGKAFF
.,TRBV5-1,TRBJ2-3,.,TGCGCCAGCAGCCCAAGGACAGCAATGACAGATACGCAGTATTTT,CASSPRTAMTDTQYF
.,TRBV4-2,TRBJ1-1,.,TGTGCCAGCAGCCAAGTTTGGACTGACACTGAAGCTTTCTTT,CASSQVWTDTEAFF
.,TRBV5-4,TRBJ2-2,TRBD2,TGTGCCAGCAGCTTCGGCGGGGGGGCCGGCACCGGGGAGCTGTTTTTT,CASSFGGGAGTGELFF
.,TRBV15,TRBJ2-7,.,TGTGCCACCCAAATGGACAGACCTACCGGGGAGCAGTACTTC,CATQMDRPTGEQYF
.,TRBV7-2,TRBJ1-2,TRBD1,TGTGCCAGCAGCTTCTTACCGGGACAGGGGGCGAACGGCTACACCTTC,CASSFLPGQGANGYTF
.,TRBV5-1,TRBJ2-3,TRBD1,TGCGCCAGCTCTAGGGACAGAAGCACAGATACGCAGTATTTT,CASSRDRSTDTQYF
few,TRBV21-1,TRBJ2-7,.,TGTGCCAGCAGCAAATTGACAGGGAGGCCCTACTACGAGCAGTACTTC,CASSKLTGRPYYEQYF
.,TRBV30,TRBJ1-5,TRBD1,TGTGCCTGGAGTACCCGACAGGGGGATCAGCCCCAGCATTTT,CAWSTRQGDQPQHF
.,TRBV12-5,TRBJ1-1,.,TGTGCTGCAGGGGTGCGTTCGAAGACTGAAGCTTTCTTT,CAAGVRSKTEAFF
.,TRBV7-2,TRBJ1-1,.,TGTGCCAGCAGCTTGACAGGGAACACTGAAGCTTTCTTT,CASSLTGNTEAFF
once,TRBV4-2,TRBJ2-1,TRBD2,TGTGCCAGCAGCCAAGATCCAGCGGGGGGTTACAATGAGCAGTTCTTC,CASSQDPAGGYNEQFF
.,TRBV19,TRBJ1-5,.,TGTGCCAGTAGTTACGGGAATCAGCCCCAGCATTTT,CASSYGNQPQHF
.,TRBV19,TRBJ2-3,.,TGTGCCAGTAGTATATCCCTCAACTTGAATACGCAGTATTTT,CASSISLNLNTQYF
.,TRBV30,TRBJ1-2,TRBD1,TGTGCCTGGAGTGGAAGGGACAGGGGGCTAGCTAACTATGGCTACACCTTC,CAWSGRDRGLANYGYTF
once,TRBV11-1,TRBJ2-5,TRBD1,TGTGCCAGCAGCTTAAGAGGGGGCGGACAAGAGACCCAGTACTTC,CASSLRGGGQETQYF
once,TRBV5-4,TRBJ1-2,TRBD1,TGTGCCAGCAGCTCGGACAGGGGGTATGTTGGCTACACCTTC,CASSSDRGYVGYTF
.,TRBV11-2,TRBJ2-5,TRBD1,TGTGCCAGCAGCTCGGAACCGGGACAGGGTCTTGGGCAGTACTTC,CASSSEPGQGLGQYF
.,TRBV19,TRBJ1-6,.,TGTGCCAGTAGTATTATAGACAGAAATTCACCCCTCCACTTT,CASSIIDRNSPLHF
.,TRBV5-4,TRBJ2-3,.,TGTGCCAGCAGCTTGGTAGGCGGAGTCGGAGCCGATACGCAGTATTTT,CASSLVGGVGADTQYF
.,TRBV6-5,TRBJ2-2,.,TGTGCCAGCAGTTGGGGGGTGGGCACCGGGGAGCTGTTTTTT,CASSWGVGTGELFF
once,TRBV30,TRBJ1-2,TRBD1,TGTGCCTGCCCCGGGACAGGCCGTAACTATGGCTACACCTTC,CACPGTGRNYGYTF
.,TRBV19,TRBJ2-4,.,TGTGCCAGTAGAAGCCTTCTTGCCGATCTAGCCAAAAACATTCAGTACTTC,CASRSLLADLAKNIQYF
.,TRBV6-1,TRBJ1-4,TRBD1,TGTGCCAGCAGTCAGGGACAGCAAACTAATGAAAAACTGTTTTTT,CASSQGQQTNEKLFF
.,TRBV25-1,TRBJ2-2,.,TGTGCCAGCACCAAATCCCAGTTAACCGGGGAGCTGTTTTTT,CASTKSQLTGELFF
.,TRBV30,TRBJ1-2,TRBD1,TGTGCCTGGAACCCAACTGGACAGGGAGCCTCGAGGGGCTACACCTTC,CAWNPTGQGASRGYTF
.,TRBV11-2,TRBJ1-1,TRBD1,TGTGCCAGCGGTCGGACAGGGGGGAACACTGAAGCTTTCTTT,CASGRTGGNTEAFF
.,TRBV10-3,TRBJ1-1,.,TGTGCCATCAGTGAAGGGGGACACGGGAACACTGAAGCTTTCTTT,CAISEGGHGNTEAFF
.,TRBV9,TRBJ2-7,TRBD2,TGTGCCAGCAGCGTACGAGCGGGGGTCGAGTACGAGCAGTACTTC,CASSVRAGVEYEQYF
.,TRBV7-2,TRBJ2-1,.,TGTGCCAGCAGCTTTTCTGGCGGCTCCTACAATGAGCAGTTCTTC,CASSFSGGSYNEQFF
.,TRBV15,TRBJ2-1,TRBD1,TGTGCCACCAGCAGTAGACAGGGGGCGGGTGAGCAGTTCTTC,CATSSRQGAGEQFF
.,TRBV25-1,TRBJ1-1,.,TGTGCCAGCAGTGAGCCTCGTGGGGGGATTACTGAAGCTTTCTTT,CASSEPRGGITEAFF
.,TRBV19,TRBJ1-5,.,TGTGCCAGTAGAAATTCGGCGGGCAATCAGCCCCAGCATTTT,CASRNSAGNQPQHF
.,TRBV30,TRBJ2-1,.,TGTGCCTGGAGTGGCAGGGGAACCTACAATGAGCAGTTCTTC,CAWSGRGTYNEQFF
.,TRBV18,TRBJ1-5,.,TGTGCCAGCTCACTAGGGGATGGGAGGCAGCCCCAGCATTTT,CASSLGDGRQPQHF
.,TRBV7-9,TRBJ1-5,.,TGTGCCAGCAGCTCGACAGCCCGCAATCAGCCCCAGCATTTT,CASSSTARNQPQHF
few,TRBV27,TRBJ1-2,.,TGTGCCAGCAGTCTAGCCGGCAGCTATGGCTACACCTTC,CASSLAGSYGYTF
.,TRBV7-3,TRBJ2-3,TRBD1,TGTGCCAGCAGCCCCGTGGGACAGCGGATCACAGATACGCAGTATTTT,CASSPVGQRITDTQYF
.,TRBV10-3,TRBJ1-4,TRBD1,TGTGCCATCAGTACCGGGACAGGCCGTAATGAAAAACTGTTTTTT,CAISTGTGRNEKLFF
.,TRBV7-9,TRBJ2-1,TRBD2,TGTGCCAGCAGCTTTACTAGCGGGGGCAATGAGCAGTTCTTC,CASSFTSGGNEQFF
.,TRBV5-1,TRBJ1-1,.,TGCGCCAGCAGCTCACAAGAGGGCACTGAAGCTTTCTTT,CASSSQEGTEAFF
once,TRBV5-8,TRBJ2-2,TRBD2,TGTGCCAGCAGCCCTGCGCCCCTAGCGGGCCCCACCGGGGAGCTGTTTTTT,CASSPAPLAGPTGELFF
.,TRBV7-6,TRBJ1-5,.,TGTGCCAGCAGCTTACTACGGTGGAGCAATCAGCCCCAGCATTTT,CASSLLRWSNQPQHF
.,TRBV19,TRBJ2-1,TRBD1,TGTGCCAGTAGTTCGAACAGGGGAACCTACAATGAGCAGTTCTTC,CASSSNRGTYNEQFF